This T cell receptor beta chain was found in a study of shared clonotypes between healthy human individuals. Study-wide points: In general, naive subsets displayed greater estimated richness than memory subsets did.

The assay ran at deep level. Splitting of each subset's genomic DNA was done evenly across several immunoSEQ plates. The method was immunoSEQ multiplex PCR; TCRdb's version includes in-frame clones alone and lacks a portion of them. The table lists 330,000 or so clones, over 70% of them singletons. A note on this clone: Its target is unknown.

The sequenced material came from memory CD4+ T cells sorted from blood. Subset reported: CD45RA-negative fraction. This clonotype was sampled from a man aged 25-40 years in good health.

DNA of the CDR3: TGTGCCGATGGGACAGGCACAGATACGCAGTATTTT. Amino acids: CADGTGTDTQYF. The chain combines TRBV5-8 with TRBJ2-3; 7 nucleotides line up with TRBD1. V was clipped by 10 bases and J by 1 base; unmatched bases: 3. CDR1 is SGHTS and CDR2 is YDEGEE in the germline V gene. The CDR3 length is 12 residues.